These 27 T cell receptor beta chains came from one sample sequenced in a study of OX40 agonist ivuxolimab in advanced cancers. Profiled with immunoSEQ multiplex PCR; TCRdb holds only in-frame clones, not every one. Of roughly 62,000 clones listed, roughly 81% are singletons. The sequenced sample was CD4+ or CD8+ T cells sorted from blood, obtained in a trial of the OX40 agonist ivuxolimab. The origin of the receptors is an adult with an advanced solid tumor such as melanoma, head and neck, liver or kidney cancer.

This sequence joins TRBV5-8 and TRBJ2-7, with 9 bases identical to TRBD1. CDR1 is SGHTS and CDR2 is YDEGEE in the germline V gene. Trimming at V came to 3 bases and at J to 5 bases, leaving 9 bases not matched to a gene. The CDR3 totals 15 residues. CDR3 in DNA: TGTGCCAGCAGCTCAATATCGGACAGGGGCGACGAGCAGTACTTC. This sequence encodes CASSSISDRGDEQYF.

The chain has TRBV28 and TRBJ2-2, with unresolved D. V was clipped by 7 bases and J by 5 bases, with 11 bases between them. Germline assignment: CDR1 MDHEN and CDR2 SYDVKM. The CDR3 loop spans 13 amino acids. Here the CDR3 DNA reads TGTGCCAGCAACCTCTTGAGGACCGGGGAGCTGTTTTTT. Protein: CASNLLRTGELFF.

This clone occurred once. The chain is built from TRBV7-3 and TRBJ2-3; 15 bases map to TRBD2. The CDR3 has 15 amino acids. V shed 4 bases and J 5 bases; nucleotides not matched to a gene: 1. CDR1 and CDR2 from the germline V gene are SGHTA and FQGTGA. CDR3 region: CASSSGLAGGDTQYF. The CDR3, as DNA: TGTGCCAGCAGCTCGGGACTAGCGGGAGGAGATACGCAGTATTTT.

This rearrangement joins TRBV28 to TRBJ1-4; D not certain. Trimming took 5 bases from V and 0 from J, leaving 4 bases between them. CDR1 is MDHEN and CDR2 is SYDVKM in the germline V gene. The CDR3 length is 13 residues. Here the CDR3 DNA reads TGTGCCAGCAGTCCGGCAACTAATGAAAAACTGTTTTTT. Its translation is CASSPATNEKLFF.

CDR3 DNA: TGCGCCAGCAGCCAAGGGGGGCTGGGTAAAAACATTCAGTACTTC. The encoded protein is CASSQGGLGKNIQYF. The chain uses TRBV4-1 and TRBJ2-4; D is possibly TRBD1 (6 bases). The CDR3 covers 15 residues. V lost 1 base and J 4 bases, leaving 11 bases between the germline ends. In germline, CDR1 is MGHRA, CDR2 YSYEKL.

The CDR3 protein is CASRGKLADSQETQYF. Here the CDR3 DNA reads TGTGCCAGCAGGGGCAAACTAGCGGATTCCCAAGAGACCCAGTACTTC. The chain recombines TRBV2 with TRBJ2-5, with 8 bases aligning to TRBD2. This CDR3 has 16 amino acids. Unmatched junction bases numbered 10, after V lost 6 bases and J lost 1 base. The germline gives CDR1 SNHLY, CDR2 FYNNEI.

This clone was found once. V is TRBV10-3 and J is TRBJ2-7, with D possibly TRBD1 on 6 matching bases. Germline assignment: CDR1 ENHRY and CDR2 SYGVKD. This CDR3 region has 15 residues. The V gene lost 10 bases and the J gene lost 0 bases, with 19 bases spanning the gap. The CDR3 DNA reads as TGTGCCACCTACGGAGCGGACAGCCGCTCCTACGAGCAGTACTTC. Encoded protein: CATYGADSRSYEQYF.

The chain is built from TRBV19 and TRBJ2-2; D not certain. The CDR3 has 15 amino acids. Germline lookup yields CDR1 LNHDA and CDR2 SQIVND (reference sequence). V lost 2 bases to trimming and J lost 1 base, with 8 bases between them. CDR3 protein: CASSIKYLNTGELFF. The CDR3 bases are TGTGCCAGTAGTATAAAGTACTTGAACACCGGGGAGCTGTTTTTT.

The rearrangement links TRBV27 to TRBJ2-3; D not resolved. V was shortened by 10 bases and J by 0 bases, with 11 bases between the two germline ends. The germline gives CDR1 MNHEY, CDR2 SMNVEV (reference sequence). CDR3 length: 13 residues. CDR3 loop: CATSRQSTDTQYF. CDR3 coding DNA: TGTGCCACCTCTCGGCAAAGCACAGATACGCAGTATTTT.

This clone came up once. The chain couples TRBV27 to TRBJ2-3; D remains ambiguous. The V end lost 5 bases, the J end lost 2 bases, and 8 bases lay between the germline ends. The length of the CDR3 is 13 residues. Germline values: CDR1 MNHEY, CDR2 SMNVEV (reference sequence). The CDR3 coding sequence is TGTGCCAGCAGTAGTTTGACCACAGATACGCAGTATTTT. Encoded protein: CASSSLTTDTQYF.

The chain combines TRBV27 with TRBJ2-3; D is tentatively TRBD1 or TRBD2 (5 bases each). The CDR3 has 12 amino acids. V was pared by 5 bases and J by 6 bases, with 9 bases between. Germline loops: CDR1 MNHEY, CDR2 SMNVEV (reference sequence). CDR3 in DNA: TGTGCCAGCAGTAGAGGGACCGATACGCAGTATTTT. Translated, it gives CASSRGTDTQYF.

This chain connects TRBV5-6 to TRBJ2-1; the D gene is possibly TRBD1 (6 bases). V lost 5 bases and J lost 4, with 10 bases in between. The V gene's germline CDR1 is SGHDT and CDR2 YYEEEE. This CDR3 is 13 amino acids long. The DNA of the CDR3 is TGTGCCAGCAGTTCGGACAGTTACAATGAGCAGTTCTTC. Protein sequence: CASSSDSYNEQFF.

The chain links TRBV28 to TRBJ2-5, with D hard to call. V was cut by 6 bases and J by 7 bases, with 18 bases left in between. This CDR3 region has 14 residues. Germline CDR1 MDHEN, CDR2 SYDVKM. In nucleotides, the CDR3 is TGTGCCAGCAGACCTCAGGCCCCGCGAGGGACCCAGTACTTC. Its translation: CASRPQAPRGTQYF.

J is TRBJ2-7 and V is TRBV11-3, with D unclear. The CDR3 is 13 residues long. Trimming removed 1 base at V and 3 bases at J, with 7 bases between. In germline, CDR1 is SGHNT, CDR2 YENEEA. DNA for the CDR3: TGTGCCAGCAGCTTAGGGAGCTTCTACGAGCAGTACTTC. This gives the protein CASSLGSFYEQYF.

The chain is built from TRBV6-6 and TRBJ1-2; D not certain. The CDR3 contains 15 residues. CDR1 and CDR2 (germline): MNHNY, SVGAGI (reference sequence). The germline V and J ends were trimmed by 5 bases and 0 bases, with 13 bases remaining between them. CDR3 sequence (DNA): TGTGCCAGCAGTCCTTCGGACGGAACTAACTATGGCTACACCTTC. This gives the protein CASSPSDGTNYGYTF.

The V gene is TRBV27, the J gene TRBJ2-3, with unresolved D. V shed 2 bases and J shed 5 bases, with 2 bases lying between them. CDR1 and CDR2 (germline): MNHEY, SMNVEV (reference sequence). The CDR3 length is 11 residues. Written as DNA, the CDR3 is TGTGCCAGCAGTTTACGAGATACGCAGTATTTT. As protein: CASSLRDTQYF.

A few counts support this clone. This chain links TRBV11-2 with TRBJ1-3; D perhaps matches TRBD1 (5 bases). Between the trimmed V and J ends, which lost 4 bases and 4 bases, there was a span of 14 bases. This CDR3 region has 15 residues. CDR1 and CDR2 from the germline V gene are SGHAT and FQNNGV. The CDR3 spells CASSSRRGRGNTIYF. In DNA form, the CDR3 reads TGTGCCAGCAGCTCACGTAGGGGCAGGGGAAACACCATATATTTT.

This chain connects TRBV16 to TRBJ2-7; 7 bases line up with TRBD1. CDR1 is KGHSY and CDR2 is FQNENV in the germline V gene. The CDR3 consists of 15 residues. Trimming removed 0 bases from V and 0 bases from J; junction bases left unmatched: 2. CDR3 nucleotide sequence: TGTGCCAGCAGCCAATCCGGACAGGCCTCCTACGAGCAGTACTTC. Translation: CASSQSGQASYEQYF.

This sequence joins TRBV9 and TRBJ1-2, with TRBD1 identical over 7 bases. Germline V gene lookup returns CDR1 SGDLS and CDR2 YYNGEE. This CDR3 contains 13 residues. J was trimmed by 4 bases and V by 4 bases; bases with no gene match: 4. CDR3 sequence: CASSPRQGYGYTF. CDR3 DNA: TGTGCCAGCAGCCCAAGACAGGGCTATGGCTACACCTTC.

The chain has TRBV5-4 and TRBJ2-1; 9 bases fit TRBD1. With 4 bases clipped from V and 5 bases from J, the junction kept 7 bases outside the gene matches. This CDR3 is built from 15 residues. CDR1 and CDR2 from the germline V gene are SGHNT and YYREEE (reference sequence). CDR3 in DNA: TGTGCCAGCAGCCGTGCGGGACAGGGAAACAATGAGCAGTTCTTC. Encoded protein: CASSRAGQGNNEQFF. Combining the CDR3 with reference TRBV5-4 and TRBJ2-1 gives the whole variable domain ETGVTQSPTHLIKTRGQQVTLRCSSQSGHNTVSWYQQALGQGPQFIFQYYREEENGRGNFPPRFSGLQFPNYSSELNVNALELDDSALYLCASSRAGQGNNEQFFGPGTRLTVL.

V usage is TRBV18 and J usage is TRBJ1-2; D not resolved. In germline, CDR1 is KGHSH, CDR2 LQKENI. The CDR3 contains 13 residues. V was pared by 0 bases and J by 2 bases, with 4 bases between. The CDR3, as DNA: TGTGCCAGCTCACCACCGGGGAACTATGGCTACACCTTC. Translating it yields CASSPPGNYGYTF. Looking up the rest from reference TRBV18 and TRBJ1-2 gives the full variable domain: NAGVMQNPRHLVRRRGQEARLRCSPMKGHSHVYWYRQLPEEGLKFMVYLQKENIIDESGMPKERFSAEFPKEGPSILRIQQVVRGDSAAYFCASSPPGNYGYTFGSGTRLTVV.

This clone was detected once. V gene TRBV27 combines with J gene TRBJ2-5; 11 bases align to TRBD2. The DNA end favors TRBJ2-7, so the J call may be wrong. This CDR3 region has 14 residues. The germline V gene has CDR1 MNHEY and CDR2 SMNVEV (reference sequence). This CDR3 is CASRGLAERSEQYF. CDR3 DNA sequence: TGTGCCAGCAGGGGACTAGCGGAAAGGAGCGAGCAGTACTTC.

Only one count was recorded for this clone. CDR3 sequence: CASSLGQRDNTEAFF. As DNA, the CDR3 is TGCGCCAGCAGCTTGGGACAAAGGGATAACACTGAAGCTTTCTTT. The chain has TRBV5-1 and TRBJ1-1; D ambiguous. Trimming cost V 0 bases and J 2 bases, with 11 bases left between them. The CDR3 contains 15 residues. Per the germline V gene, CDR1 is SGHRS and CDR2 is YFSETQ.

The chain joins TRBV7-2 to TRBJ2-3, with 8 positions matching TRBD2. Trimming took 1 base from V and 4 from J; bases not matched to a gene: 4. The length of the CDR3 is 15 residues. Germline V CDR1 and CDR2: SGHTA, FQGNSA. CDR3 bases: TGTGCCAGCAGCTTAGAAGGCGGGAGGTCAGATACGCAGTATTTT. Translation gives CASSLEGGRSDTQYF.

The V and J genes are TRBV2 and TRBJ2-7, with 7 nucleotides matching TRBD1. With V trimmed by 6 bases and J by 0 bases, 5 bases remained unmatched. The CDR3 contains 14 residues. Germline assignment: CDR1 SNHLY and CDR2 FYNNEI. The DNA of the CDR3 is TGTGCCAGCAGCGAGGACAGGATCTCCTACGAGCAGTACTTC. Its protein product is CASSEDRISYEQYF. The entire variable domain, with the rest obtained from reference TRBV2 and TRBJ2-7, is as follows: EPEVTQTPSHQVTQMGQEVILRCVPISNHLYFYWYRQILGQKVEFLVSFYNNEISEKSEIFDDQFSVERPDGSNFTLKIRSTKLEDSAMYFCASSEDRISYEQYFGPGTRLTVT.

The J gene is TRBJ1-6, the V gene TRBV25-1; tentatively, D is TRBD1 (5 bases). The CDR3 contains 18 residues. The germline CDR1 and CDR2 sequences are MGHDK and SYGVNS. V was clipped by 4 bases and J by 9 bases, with 25 bases between them. This chain's CDR3 is CASSGAVGGGVTGSPLHF. As DNA, the CDR3 is TGTGCCAGCAGTGGCGCGGTGGGGGGGGGAGTTACAGGTTCACCCCTCCACTTT. The whole variable domain, filled in from reference TRBV25-1 and TRBJ1-6, reads EADIYQTPRYLVIGTGKKITLECSQTMGHDKMYWYQQDPGMELHLIHYSYGVNSTEKGDLSSESTVSRIRTEHFPLTLESARPSHTSQYLCASSGAVGGGVTGSPLHFGNGTRLTVT.

The chain joins TRBV2 to TRBJ1-5; TRBD1 is a possible D gene (5 bases). CDR1 is SNHLY, CDR2 FYNNEI, per germline. The CDR3 sequence is 13 residues long. V lost 9 bases and J 6 bases, leaving 15 bases between the germline ends. The CDR3 is CASKGREGQPQHF. CDR3 DNA sequence: TGTGCCAGTAAGGGCAGGGAGGGTCAGCCCCAGCATTTT.